Following are 28 T cell receptor beta chains from one sample sequenced in a study of cytomegalovirus exposure and HLA in healthy donors. PCR involved 60 Vbeta and 13 Jbeta primers. Generated by immunoSEQ multiplex PCR, the TCRdb table keeps only in-frame clones and is missing some. Found here are about 70,000 clones, just over 85% of them singletons; the top ten hold 2%. Input material: PBMCs. Receptor source: a woman in her 30s in good health and CMV-seronegative.

This chain joins TRBV28 and TRBJ2-1; 13 bases are shared with TRBD2. CDR1 MDHEN and CDR2 SYDVKM come from the germline V gene. The V segment lost 6 bases and the J segment 10 bases; nucleotides outside the gene matches: 9. The CDR3 loop spans 15 amino acids. The CDR3 protein is CASRGRTSGSREQFF. As DNA, the CDR3 is TGTGCCAGCAGGGGACGGACTAGCGGGAGTAGGGAGCAGTTCTTC.

The chain is built from TRBV5-1 and TRBJ1-1; D ambiguous. The CDR3 length is 16 residues. The germline V gene encodes CDR1 SGHRS and CDR2 YFSETQ. The V gene lost 4 bases and the J gene lost 3 bases, with 19 bases spanning the gap. CDR3 nucleotide sequence: TGCGCCAGCAGCCCTATGCCCGGGGTTGCGGACACTGAAGCTTTCTTT. As protein: CASSPMPGVADTEAFF.

V and J are TRBV15 and TRBJ2-2; TRBD2 agrees at 13 bases. Germline V gene data show CDR1 as LNHNV and CDR2 as YYDKDF (reference sequence). This CDR3 has 17 residues. Trimming cost V 2 bases and J 1 base; bases outside gene matches: 1. The CDR3 loop is CATSRRTSGRNTGELFF. CDR3 nucleotides: TGTGCCACCAGCAGAAGGACTAGCGGGAGGAACACCGGGGAGCTGTTTTTT. The variable domain in full, with the rest retrieved from reference TRBV15 and TRBJ2-2, is DAMVIQNPRYQVTQFGKPVTLSCSQTLNHNVMYWYQQKSSQAPKLLFHYYDKDFNNEADTPDNFQSRRPNTSFCFLDIRSPGLGDTAMYLCATSRRTSGRNTGELFFGEGSRLTVL.

The rearrangement uses TRBV23-1 and TRBJ2-7; TRBD2 might be the D (5 bases). TRBV23-1 is an ORF, and what it does is uncertain. CDR3 length equals 12 residues. Deletions cut 8 bases from V and 2 bases from J, with 10 bases between. The CDR3 region is CASEGLPYEQYF. The CDR3 DNA sequence: TGCGCCAGCGAGGGTCTTCCCTACGAGCAGTACTTC.

The chain is built from TRBV2 and TRBJ2-7; D remains ambiguous. Germline CDR1 is SNHLY and CDR2 is FYNNEI. Trimming pared 4 bases from V and 9 bases from J, leaving 10 bases between. This CDR3 has 11 residues. In nucleotides, the CDR3 is TGTGCCAGCAGTGGAGTCTCGGGGCAGTACTTC. Its translation: CASSGVSGQYF.

The rearrangement uses TRBV11-2 and TRBJ1-3; weak D call: TRBD1 (6 bases). Per the germline V gene, CDR1 is SGHAT and CDR2 is FQNNGV. This CDR3 region has 16 residues. V dropped 0 bases and J dropped 0 bases, with 9 bases sitting between them. CDR3 amino acids: CASSLDPDSSGNTIYF. As DNA, the CDR3 is TGTGCCAGCAGCTTAGACCCGGACAGCTCTGGAAACACCATATATTTT.

This clone occurred a few times. The chain recombines TRBV2 with TRBJ1-5; D unresolved. Germline V lookup: CDR1 SNHLY, CDR2 FYNNEI. V was trimmed by 0 bases and J by 4 bases, leaving 7 bases between them. The CDR3 totals 14 residues. The CDR3 loop is CASSEALGNQPQHF. The CDR3 DNA is TGTGCCAGCAGTGAAGCGCTCGGGAATCAGCCCCAGCATTTT.

This clone was counted a single time. The chain joins TRBV25-1 to TRBJ2-7, with unresolved D. The CDR3 length is 14 residues. Trimming removed 0 bases at V and 0 bases at J, with 6 bases between. Per the germline V gene, CDR1 is MGHDK and CDR2 is SYGVNS. CDR3 protein: CASSEYVSSYEQYF. CDR3 coding DNA: TGTGCCAGCAGTGAATATGTGAGCTCCTACGAGCAGTACTTC.

The rearrangement joins TRBV10-3 to TRBJ2-7; the match to TRBD1 covers 9 bases. This CDR3 contains 14 residues. V was pared by 6 bases and J by 5 bases, with 8 bases of the junction left unmatched. Germline V CDR1 and CDR2: ENHRY, SYGVKD. The CDR3 spells CAIRGDRELHEQYF. The CDR3 DNA reads as TGTGCCATCAGAGGGGACAGGGAACTCCACGAGCAGTACTTC.

This sequence joins TRBV9 and TRBJ1-2; 7 nucleotides match TRBD1. This CDR3 spans 14 amino acids. The V gene end was trimmed by 4 bases and the J gene end by 4 bases; junction bases not matched to a gene: 7. CDR1 is SGDLS and CDR2 is YYNGEE in the germline V gene. For the CDR3, the DNA is TGTGCCAGCAGCCCCCGACAGGGACCCTATGGCTACACCTTC. Translating it yields CASSPRQGPYGYTF. The full variable domain, in which reference TRBV9 and TRBJ1-2 provide the parts outside the CDR3, is DSGVTQTPKHLITATGQRVTLRCSPRSGDLSVYWYQQSLDQGLQFLIQYYNGEERAKGNILERFSAQQFPDLHSELNLSSLELGDSALYFCASSPRQGPYGYTFGSGTRLTVV.

The rearrangement uses TRBV5-6 and TRBJ2-7, with 8 bases that match TRBD2. CDR1 and CDR2 from the germline V gene are SGHDT and YYEEEE. Trimming at V came to 4 bases and at J to 1 base, leaving 4 bases not matched to a gene. This CDR3 region has 14 residues. The CDR3 DNA follows: TGTGCCAGCAGCCTCTTAGCGGGGTCCTACGAGCAGTACTTC. Translation: CASSLLAGSYEQYF.

The rearrangement joins TRBV4-1 to TRBJ2-2, with D possibly being TRBD2 (5 bases). Trimming pared 0 bases from V and 1 base from J, leaving 9 bases between. The CDR3 runs to 16 residues. Looked up from germline, CDR1 is MGHRA and CDR2 is YSYEKL. CDR3 sequence: CASSQESGVNTGELFF. Here the CDR3 DNA reads TGCGCCAGCAGCCAAGAAAGCGGAGTGAACACCGGGGAGCTGTTTTTT.

The chain carries TRBV5-8 and TRBJ2-5; TRBD1 matches 8 bases. The trim removed 0 bases at V and 1 base at J, leaving 8 bases unmatched. The CDR3 has 17 amino acids. Per the germline V gene, CDR1 is SGHTS and CDR2 is YDEGEE. The CDR3 is CASSLERQGKSQETQYF. The CDR3 nucleotides read TGTGCCAGCAGCTTGGAGAGACAGGGGAAAAGCCAAGAGACCCAGTACTTC.

V gene TRBV7-2 combines with J gene TRBJ2-1; D unresolved. The V end was cut by 2 bases, the J end by 1 base, with 9 bases between. The CDR3 consists of 15 residues. Germline V gives CDR1 SGHTA, CDR2 FQGNSA. The CDR3 region is CASSLNGPSYNEQFF. Written as DNA, the CDR3 is TGTGCCAGCAGCTTAAACGGTCCTTCCTACAATGAGCAGTTCTTC.

This clone was picked up a small number of times. The chain links TRBV6-5 to TRBJ1-1; weak D call: TRBD1 (6 bases). Trimming left V 5 bases short and J 1 base short, with 11 bases between. The CDR3 covers 14 residues. Germline V CDR1 and CDR2: MNHEY, SVGAGI. The CDR3 spells CASSGRTANTEAFF. In DNA form, the CDR3 reads TGTGCCAGCAGTGGTAGGACAGCGAACACTGAAGCTTTCTTT.

The genes are TRBV7-8 and TRBJ2-5, with 10 positions matching TRBD1. The DNA matches TRBJ2-7 better at its end, which makes the J call doubtful. The germline V gene encodes CDR1 SGHVS and CDR2 FQNEAQ. The CDR3 runs to 15 residues. In nucleotides, the CDR3 is TGTGCCAGCAGCTTAGGACAGGGGGCAGCCCACGAGCAGTACTTC. It yields the protein CASSLGQGAAHEQYF.

The V and J genes are TRBV9 and TRBJ2-6, with TRBD2 identical over 7 bases. This CDR3 has 17 amino acids. J gave up 0 bases and V 3 bases, and 6 bases lay outside the gene matches. The germline CDR1 and CDR2 sequences are SGDLS and YYNGEE. DNA for the CDR3: TGTGCCAGCAGCGGCAGTTCGGGAGGCTCTGGGGCCAACGTCCTGACTTTC. Its protein product is CASSGSSGGSGANVLTF. The full variable domain, completed using reference TRBV9 and TRBJ2-6, is DSGVTQTPKHLITATGQRVTLRCSPRSGDLSVYWYQQSLDQGLQFLIQYYNGEERAKGNILERFSAQQFPDLHSELNLSSLELGDSALYFCASSGSSGGSGANVLTFGAGSRLTVL.

The CDR3, as DNA: TGTGCCAGCAGCTTATCCAAGGCAGGCCTCTCTGGAAACACCATATATTTT. This encodes CASSLSKAGLSGNTIYF. The chain links TRBV7-2 to TRBJ1-3; D remains ambiguous. Germline CDR1 and CDR2: SGHTA and FQGNSA. CDR3 size: 17 residues. V shed 2 bases and J shed 0 bases, with 14 bases lying between them.

The V gene is TRBV19, the J gene TRBJ2-7; 7 bases map to TRBD1. V lost 6 bases and J lost 3; bases outside the gene matches: 8. Germline values: CDR1 LNHDA, CDR2 SQIVND (reference sequence). The CDR3 contains 14 residues. This chain's CDR3 is CASSDRVADYEQYF. DNA for the CDR3: TGTGCCAGTAGCGACAGGGTCGCTGACTACGAGCAGTACTTC.

The rearrangement joins TRBV19 to TRBJ2-5; TRBD2 aligns across 8 bases. The CDR3 contains 14 residues. CDR1 and CDR2 (germline): LNHDA, SQIVND (reference sequence). With V trimmed by 6 bases and J by 5 bases, 8 bases remained unmatched. The chain's CDR3 is CASRAGAGTETQYF. CDR3 DNA sequence: TGTGCCAGTAGAGCGGGGGCCGGAACCGAGACCCAGTACTTC.

This clone appeared a single time. This chain links TRBV7-2 with TRBJ1-1, with 9 bases fitting TRBD1. The J segment lost 11 bases and the V segment lost 3 bases, leaving 10 bases of the junction unmatched. Germline V CDR1 and CDR2: SGHTA, FQGNSA. The CDR3 loop spans 14 amino acids. CDR3 loop: CASSFARDRVEAFF. The CDR3 nucleotides are TGTGCCAGCAGCTTCGCTAGGGACAGGGTGGAGGCTTTCTTT.

The V and J genes are TRBV7-2 and TRBJ2-3; 7 bases map to TRBD1. The CDR3 has 15 residues. The germline V gene has CDR1 SGHTA and CDR2 FQGNSA. V shed 5 bases, J shed 5 bases, and the junction held 10 bases outside the gene matches. This CDR3 is CASSAQTGILDTQYF. The DNA of the CDR3 is TGTGCCAGCAGCGCACAGACAGGGATACTAGATACGCAGTATTTT.

V is TRBV5-4 and J is TRBJ2-7, with a possible D match to TRBD1 (5 bases). This CDR3 comprises 12 residues. Per the germline V gene, CDR1 is SGHNT and CDR2 is YYREEE (reference sequence). Trimming removed 4 bases from V and 5 bases from J, with 10 bases in between. CDR3 region: CASSHTGNEQYF. The CDR3 DNA reads as TGTGCCAGCAGCCATACAGGAAACGAGCAGTACTTC.

This clone has just one count. V and J are TRBV12-5 and TRBJ2-7; 7 bases match TRBD1. Trimming took 0 bases from V and 2 from J; bases not matched to a gene: 16. The CDR3 covers 19 residues. Germline CDR1 and CDR2: LGHNT and FRNRAP. The CDR3 coding sequence is TGTGCTAGTGGTTTGGTAAAGGGTTCGACAGGGCATCCCCCCTACGAGCAGTACTTC. Its protein is CASGLVKGSTGHPPYEQYF.

This chain connects TRBV5-6 to TRBJ2-1; no firm D call. Trimming took off 0 bases at V and 8 bases at J, with 9 bases between the two ends. CDR3 length: 13 amino acids. Germline CDR1 is SGHDT and CDR2 is YYEEEE. The CDR3 bases are TGTGCCAGCAGCTTGGAACTACTTCATGAGCAGTTCTTC. As protein: CASSLELLHEQFF.

Concerning this clone itself: One end of the junction is discordant with germline, which a read error may explain. The V gene is TRBV7-7, the J gene TRBJ2-2; 12 nucleotides line up with TRBD2. The CDR3 extends over 15 amino acids. CDR1 SSHAT and CDR2 FNYEAQ come from the germline V gene (reference sequence). DNA for the CDR3: TGTGCTAGCAGTCTAGCGGGAGGGGACACCGGGGAGCTGTTTTTT. Amino acids: CASSLAGGDTGELFF.

The V gene is TRBV28, the J gene TRBJ1-3; 12 bases fit TRBD1. CDR1 and CDR2 (germline): MDHEN, SYDVKM. The V and J ends lost 4 bases and 5 bases, in that order; junction bases with no gene match: 6. The CDR3 runs to 16 residues. CDR3 coding DNA: TGTGCCAGCAGTTCCTTTGGGACAGGGGGCAGAAACACCATATATTTT. Amino acid sequence: CASSSFGTGGRNTIYF.

The rearrangement links TRBV19 to TRBJ1-2, with D possibly being TRBD1 (6 bases). Germline CDR1 is LNHDA and CDR2 is SQIVND (reference sequence). Trimming removed 10 bases from V and 0 bases from J, with 12 bases in between. This CDR3 is 13 amino acids long. The DNA of the CDR3 is TGTGCCACCCTGGACAGTCCTAACTATGGCTACACCTTC. It yields the protein CATLDSPNYGYTF.